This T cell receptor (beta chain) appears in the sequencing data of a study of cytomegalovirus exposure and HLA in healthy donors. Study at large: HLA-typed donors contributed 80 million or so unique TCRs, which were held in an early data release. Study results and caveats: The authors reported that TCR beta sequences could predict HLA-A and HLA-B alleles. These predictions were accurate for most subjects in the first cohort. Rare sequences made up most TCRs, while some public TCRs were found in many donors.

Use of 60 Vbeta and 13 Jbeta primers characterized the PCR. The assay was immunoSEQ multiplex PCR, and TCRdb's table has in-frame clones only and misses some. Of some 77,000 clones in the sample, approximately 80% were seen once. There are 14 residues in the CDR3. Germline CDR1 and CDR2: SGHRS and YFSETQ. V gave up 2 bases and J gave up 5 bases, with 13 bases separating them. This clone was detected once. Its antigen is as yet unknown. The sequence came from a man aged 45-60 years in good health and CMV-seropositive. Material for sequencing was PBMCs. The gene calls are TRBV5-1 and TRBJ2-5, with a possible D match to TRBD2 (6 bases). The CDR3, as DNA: TGCGCCAGCAGCTTCGGGACTCCCGGGGAGACCCAGTACTTC. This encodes CASSFGTPGETQYF.